This T cell receptor (beta chain) was sequenced during a study of T cells in Graves' hyperthyroidism and ophthalmopathy. Study-level points and caveats: Most thyroid-expanded clonotypes above 0.001 were also found in blood.

Hyperthyroidism had been newly diagnosed in patients aged 18 to 65, and its duration was under 2 months. Investigators excluded patients with uncontrolled infection, other autoimmune disease, pregnancy or lactation. There are many counts of this clonotype. What it binds is unknown. RNA transcripts were the template for amplifying TCR beta CDR3 regions. A set of HTBI primers served as the primers for a first-round RT-PCR of the TCR CDR3. In TCRdb, the multiplex PCR reads were re-called with MiXCR into one record per CDR3 protein. The sample lists 300,000 to 450,000 distinct CDR3 sequences, about 15% seen once, with around a third in the top ten. The CDR3 is 15 amino acids. From germline, CDR1 is MNHEY and CDR2 SMNVEV (reference sequence). Trimming cost V 4 bases and J 0 bases, with 9 bases left between them.

The material sequenced was blood. This chain uses TRBV27 with TRBJ1-4; D gene ambiguous. The TCR sequence derives from a woman younger than 45 with Graves' hyperthyroidism that later progressed to Graves' ophthalmopathy. The CDR3 DNA reads as TGTGCCAGCAGTTATAAGTCGGCAACTAATGAAAAACTGTTTTTT. Translated, it gives CASSYKSATNEKLFF.